One and the same sample provided the 15 T cell receptor beta chains below, sequenced in a study of blood T cell repertoires in COVID-19 (TCRdb year 2020). The library came from the immunoSEQ multiplex PCR assay. TCRdb retrieved this table from immuneACCESS and kept in-frame rearrangements only. Not all clones are present; in checked studies, unresolved V genes account for under half, and no reason is known for the remainder. The sample contains 150,000 to 200,000 clones, 85% to 90% of them found a single time. The ten biggest clones cover less than 1% of the sample. The sequenced sample was peripheral blood. These receptors all come from a man younger than 30 with acute or convalescent COVID-19.

This clone was counted a single time. The chain employs TRBV9 and TRBJ2-3; D perhaps matches TRBD1 (5 bases). CDR3 length: 14 residues. Germline V lookup: CDR1 SGDLS, CDR2 YYNGEE. Trimming removed 2 bases at V and 4 bases at J, with 11 bases between. The CDR3 coding sequence is TGTGCCAGCAGCGTCGGCTGGGGCCCAGATACGCAGTATTTT. This sequence encodes CASSVGWGPDTQYF. Supplemented by reference TRBV9 and TRBJ2-3, the full variable domain reads DSGVTQTPKHLITATGQRVTLRCSPRSGDLSVYWYQQSLDQGLQFLIQYYNGEERAKGNILERFSAQQFPDLHSELNLSSLELGDSALYFCASSVGWGPDTQYFGPGTRLTVL.

This chain joins TRBV9 and TRBJ2-7; 13 nucleotides line up with TRBD2. The ends lost 3 bases at V and 4 bases at J; junction bases unmatched: 4. Germline values: CDR1 SGDLS, CDR2 YYNGEE. CDR3 length: 15 amino acids. The CDR3 nucleotides are TGTGCCAGCAGCGCAACTAGCGGGGGGGCTTACGAGCAGTACTTC. This encodes CASSATSGGAYEQYF. The full variable domain, with the rest looked up from reference TRBV9 and TRBJ2-7, is DSGVTQTPKHLITATGQRVTLRCSPRSGDLSVYWYQQSLDQGLQFLIQYYNGEERAKGNILERFSAQQFPDLHSELNLSSLELGDSALYFCASSATSGGAYEQYFGPGTRLTVT.

The gene calls are TRBV28 and TRBJ1-2; the D is unclear. Germline V gives CDR1 MDHEN, CDR2 SYDVKM. This CDR3 comprises 15 residues. Trimming removed 7 bases at V and 6 bases at J, with 21 bases between. CDR3 coding DNA: TGTGCCAGCACTCAACGGGGAGGGAACCATCATGGCTACACCTTC. Its protein is CASTQRGGNHHGYTF.

To note about this clone: Other DNA variants within this sample encode the same CDR3. The rearrangement links TRBV2 to TRBJ1-3, with D hard to call. CDR1 is SNHLY and CDR2 is FYNNEI in the germline V gene. V was shortened by 3 bases and J by 0 bases, with 6 bases between the two germline ends. The CDR3 has 14 residues. CDR3 amino acids: CASSDGSSGNTIYF. The CDR3 DNA follows: TGTGCCAGCAGTGACGGTAGCTCTGGAAACACCATATATTTT.

The chain combines TRBV30 with TRBJ1-1; 7 bases agree with TRBD1. V shed 4 bases and J 8 bases; nucleotides not matched to a gene: 4. CDR3 length: 11 amino acids. Germline CDR1 GTSNPN, CDR2 SVGIG (reference sequence). The CDR3 loop is CAWMQGEEAFF. For the CDR3, the DNA is TGTGCCTGGATGCAGGGGGAAGAAGCTTTCTTT.

The chain has TRBV6-5 and TRBJ1-1, with D maybe TRBD1 (5 bases). Germline V gives CDR1 MNHEY, CDR2 SVGAGI. Trimming removed 0 bases at V and 8 bases at J, with 10 bases between. The CDR3 consists of 13 residues. The CDR3 DNA reads TGTGCCAGCAGTTACTCAAGCAGGACAGAAGCTTTCTTT. Protein product: CASSYSSRTEAFF.

This clone has only one observation. The chain combines TRBV7-2 with TRBJ2-3, with TRBD1 identical over 9 bases. J lost 2 bases, V lost 5 bases, and 8 bases had no gene match. CDR1 and CDR2 from the germline V gene are SGHTA and FQGNSA. The CDR3 spans 16 residues. The CDR3 DNA follows: TGTGCCAGCAGCACCCGGACAGGGGCCTACACAGATACGCAGTATTTT. Translating gives CASSTRTGAYTDTQYF.

The genes are TRBV27 and TRBJ1-1, with D possibly matching TRBD1 (6 bases). With 6 bases removed from V and 1 base from J, the gap between germline ends came to 18 bases. Germline CDR1 reads MNHEY; CDR2 reads SMNVEV (reference sequence). The CDR3 contains 16 residues. The CDR3 DNA reads as TGTGCCAGCAGAGCCAACCGCGGACAGCAGAACACTGAAGCTTTCTTT. This translates into CASRANRGQQNTEAFF.

A few counts support this clone. The chain's CDR3 is CASYQTGVTGELFF. CDR3 in DNA: TGTGCCAGCTATCAGACGGGGGTCACCGGGGAGCTGTTTTTT. This rearrangement joins TRBV18 to TRBJ2-2; D possibly corresponds to TRBD2 (6 bases). The CDR3 contains 14 residues. Trimming removed 7 bases at V and 4 bases at J, with 13 bases between. Germline-derived CDR1 and CDR2 are KGHSH and LQKENI.

The chain combines TRBV27 with TRBJ1-3; D unclear. This CDR3 comprises 15 residues. Germline V gives CDR1 MNHEY, CDR2 SMNVEV (reference sequence). V lost 0 bases to trimming and J lost 2 bases, with 8 bases between them. The CDR3 region is CASSLSAGAGNTIYF. CDR3 nucleotides: TGTGCCAGCAGTTTATCTGCCGGAGCTGGAAACACCATATATTTT.

The rearrangement joins TRBV12-5 to TRBJ1-5; no reliable D call. CDR1 and CDR2 from the germline V gene are LGHNT and FRNRAP. CDR3 size: 13 residues. With 5 bases removed from V and 4 bases from J, the gap between germline ends came to 9 bases. CDR3 bases: TGTGCTAGTGGTACAGCCAGAAATCAGCCCCAGCATTTT. Its protein is CASGTARNQPQHF.

J is TRBJ1-6 and V is TRBV2; 9 nucleotides line up with TRBD1. Germline V CDR1 and CDR2: SNHLY, FYNNEI. The junction had 3 bases not matched to a gene; V was cut back by 4 bases and J by 2 bases. This CDR3 has 16 amino acids. The CDR3 loop reads CASSGTGDAYNSPLHF. CDR3 in DNA: TGTGCCAGCAGTGGGACAGGGGACGCCTATAATTCACCCCTCCACTTT.

V usage is TRBV5-1 and J usage is TRBJ2-7, with 8 bases aligning to TRBD1. V trimming: 7 bases; J trimming: 3 bases; junction bases outside the gene matches: 15. CDR1 and CDR2 from the germline V gene are SGHRS and YFSETQ. The CDR3 has 16 residues. The DNA of the CDR3 is TGCGCCAGCGCTCCAAAGGAGGGACAGGACTTCTACGAGCAGTACGTC. Protein sequence: CASAPKEGQDFYEQYV.

In its sample, this clone was seen once. This chain connects TRBV7-8 to TRBJ1-4; weak D call: TRBD1 (6 bases). CDR1 SGHVS and CDR2 FQNEAQ come from the germline V gene. V was pared by 1 base and J by 0 bases, with 12 bases between. This CDR3 spans 17 amino acids. CDR3 loop: CASSLGGQSATNEKLFF. The DNA of the CDR3 is TGTGCCAGCAGCTTAGGTGGACAGAGTGCAACTAATGAAAAACTGTTTTTT.

This chain uses TRBV24-1 with TRBJ2-5; 16 bases are a match to TRBD2. Germline V lookup: CDR1 KGHDR, CDR2 SFDVKD. The CDR3 has 19 residues. After removal of 1 base from V and 4 bases from J, the junction contained 8 bases not matched to a gene. The CDR3 DNA follows: TGTGCCACCAGTGATTTACCGGGACTAGCGGGGGGGCCCTTAGAGACCCAGTACTTC. This encodes CATSDLPGLAGGPLETQYF.